This T cell receptor beta chain was identified in a study of T cells in Graves' hyperthyroidism and ophthalmopathy. Study results and limitations: The model foresaw ophthalmopathy a median approximately 6.3 months prior to onset. Ophthalmopathy was distinguished from stable hyperthyroidism by 13 V-J signatures.

About this clonotype itself: Its target is unknown.

Participants, patients aged 18 to 65, had newly diagnosed hyperthyroidism with a duration under 2 months. A sample of blood taken at first hyperthyroidism diagnosis preceded any ophthalmopathy symptoms. It was RNA transcripts that yielded the amplified TCR beta CDR3 regions. Using the HTBI primer set, a first-round RT-PCR was run on the TCR CDR3. MiXCR, applied by TCRdb to the multiplex PCR reads, yields one record per CDR3 protein. The sample contains around 700,000 distinct CDR3 sequences, around 20% of which appear only once. The sequencing input was blood. The source is a woman aged 45-65 years with Graves' hyperthyroidism that later progressed to Graves' ophthalmopathy.

CDR3: CASVLGGTGELFF. Written as DNA, the CDR3 is TGTGCTAGTGTCCTAGGGGGGACCGGGGAGCTGTTTTTT. V gene TRBV12-5 combines with J gene TRBJ2-2; D possibly matches TRBD1 or TRBD2 (6 bases each). The germline gives CDR1 LGHNT, CDR2 FRNRAP. CDR3 length: 13 amino acids. V gave up 7 bases and J gave up 5 bases, with 11 bases separating them.